This T cell receptor (beta chain) was observed in a study of neurological immune-mediated disorders. Study-level results: Subjects shared no identical expanded-clone CDR3 amino acid sequences, suggesting private TCR-beta repertoires in all groups. The repertoires of 18 of 34 multiple sclerosis patients were placed by phylogenetic grouping in a single related-CDR3 cluster, which may be a signature.

Of note for this clonotype: Its antigen is as yet unknown.

The cDNA was generated through 5'RACE incorporating 10-nucleotide random UMIs. TCRdb reanalysed the 5' RACE reads using MiXCR and keeps one entry per CDR3 protein. The table lists 55,000 to 75,000 distinct CDR3 sequences, roughly 5% of them singletons, with approximately 2.6% in the top ten. The CDR3 spans 17 residues. Germline CDR1 is MGHRA and CDR2 is YSYEKL. The V gene end was trimmed by 3 bases and the J gene end by 0 bases; junction bases not matched to a gene: 5. This TCR came from a woman aged 25 to 39 with multiple sclerosis. What was sequenced was PBMCs. The chain links TRBV4-1 to TRBJ2-7, with 13 bases aligning to TRBD2. The CDR3 reads CASSHGLAGALSYEQYF. The CDR3 region has the DNA TGCGCCAGCAGCCACGGACTAGCGGGGGCCCTCTCCTACGAGCAGTACTTC.